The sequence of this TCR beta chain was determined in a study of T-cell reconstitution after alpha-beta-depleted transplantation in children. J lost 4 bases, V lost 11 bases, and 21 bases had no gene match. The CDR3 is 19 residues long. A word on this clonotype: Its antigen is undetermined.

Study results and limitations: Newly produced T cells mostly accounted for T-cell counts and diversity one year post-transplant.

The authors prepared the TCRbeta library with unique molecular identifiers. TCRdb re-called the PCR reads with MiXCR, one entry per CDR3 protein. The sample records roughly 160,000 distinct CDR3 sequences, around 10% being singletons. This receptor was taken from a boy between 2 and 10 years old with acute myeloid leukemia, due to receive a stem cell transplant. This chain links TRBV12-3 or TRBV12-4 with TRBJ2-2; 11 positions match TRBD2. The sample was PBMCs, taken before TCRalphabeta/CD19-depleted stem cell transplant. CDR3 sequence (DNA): TGTGCCTTCTGTTCCTCCTGGAGAACTAGCGGGAGAGGCACCGGGGAGCTGTTTTTT. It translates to CAFCSSWRTSGRGTGELFF.